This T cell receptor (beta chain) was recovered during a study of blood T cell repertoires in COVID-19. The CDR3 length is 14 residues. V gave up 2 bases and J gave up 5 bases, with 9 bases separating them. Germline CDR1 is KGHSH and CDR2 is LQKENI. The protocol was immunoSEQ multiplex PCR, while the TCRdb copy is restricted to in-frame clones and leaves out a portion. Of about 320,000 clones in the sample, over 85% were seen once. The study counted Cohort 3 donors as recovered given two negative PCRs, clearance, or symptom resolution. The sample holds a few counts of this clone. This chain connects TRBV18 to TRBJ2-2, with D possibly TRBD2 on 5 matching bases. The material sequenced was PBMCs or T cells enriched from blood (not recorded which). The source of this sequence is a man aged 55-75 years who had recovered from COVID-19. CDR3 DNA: TGTGCCAGCTCACCAACCCCGGGGACCGGGGAGCTGTTTTTT. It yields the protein CASSPTPGTGELFF.